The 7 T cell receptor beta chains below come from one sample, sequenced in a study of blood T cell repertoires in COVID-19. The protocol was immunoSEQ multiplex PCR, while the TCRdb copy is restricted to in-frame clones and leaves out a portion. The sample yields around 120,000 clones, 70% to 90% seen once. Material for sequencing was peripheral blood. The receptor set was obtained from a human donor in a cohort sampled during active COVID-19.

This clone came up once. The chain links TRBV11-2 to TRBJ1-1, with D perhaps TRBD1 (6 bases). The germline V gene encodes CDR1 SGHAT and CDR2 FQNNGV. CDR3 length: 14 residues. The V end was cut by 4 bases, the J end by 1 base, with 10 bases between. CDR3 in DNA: TGTGCCAGCAGCTCCTCGACAGGGAACACTGAAGCTTTCTTT. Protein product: CASSSSTGNTEAFF.

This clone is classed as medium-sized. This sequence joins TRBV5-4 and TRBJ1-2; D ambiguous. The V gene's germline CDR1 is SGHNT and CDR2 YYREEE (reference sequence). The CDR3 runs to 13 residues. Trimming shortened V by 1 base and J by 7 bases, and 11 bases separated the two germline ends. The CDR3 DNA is TGTGCCAGCAGCTTGACAAGACTCAGTGGCTACACCTTC. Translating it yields CASSLTRLSGYTF.

CDR3 sequence: CASSFQRGAYNEQFF. In nucleotides, the CDR3 is TGTGCCAGCAGTTTCCAGCGGGGTGCCTACAATGAGCAGTTCTTC. The chain is built from TRBV28 and TRBJ2-1; 7 bases align to TRBD2. There are 15 residues in the CDR3. Trimming took 3 bases from V and 2 from J; bases not matched to a gene: 4. CDR1 is MDHEN, CDR2 SYDVKM, per germline.

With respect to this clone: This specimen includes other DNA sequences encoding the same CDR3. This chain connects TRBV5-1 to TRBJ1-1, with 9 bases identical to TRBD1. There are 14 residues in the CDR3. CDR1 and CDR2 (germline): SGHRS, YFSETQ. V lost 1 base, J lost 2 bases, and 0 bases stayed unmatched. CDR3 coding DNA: TGCGCCAGCAGCTTGACAGGGGGCAACACTGAAGCTTTCTTT. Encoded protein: CASSLTGGNTEAFF.

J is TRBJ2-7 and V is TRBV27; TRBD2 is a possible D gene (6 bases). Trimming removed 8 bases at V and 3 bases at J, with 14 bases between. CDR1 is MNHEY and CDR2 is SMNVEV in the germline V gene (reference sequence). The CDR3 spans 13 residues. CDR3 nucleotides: TGTGCCAGCGGGGTTTCCGGGAGCTACGAGCAGTACTTC. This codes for CASGVSGSYEQYF.

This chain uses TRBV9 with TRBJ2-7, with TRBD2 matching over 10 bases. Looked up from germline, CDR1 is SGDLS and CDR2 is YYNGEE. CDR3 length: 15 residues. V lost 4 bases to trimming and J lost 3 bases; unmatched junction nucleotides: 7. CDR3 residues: CASSQEGLAVYEQYF. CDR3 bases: TGTGCCAGCAGCCAGGAAGGACTAGCGGTCTACGAGCAGTACTTC.

CDR3 loop: CASSGRQGVGSPLHF. The CDR3 DNA is TGTGCCAGCAGCGGACGACAGGGTGTCGGTTCACCCCTCCACTTT. The chain uses TRBV9 and TRBJ1-6; 7 positions match TRBD1. This CDR3 is built from 15 residues. The ends lost 3 bases at V and 9 bases at J; junction bases unmatched: 9. Looked up from germline, CDR1 is SGDLS and CDR2 is YYNGEE.